This T cell receptor beta chain was documented in a study of blood T cell repertoires in COVID-19. Study information: The origin of the acute and convalescent COVID-19 samples was the United States, Italy and Spain.

In the authors' workflow: Nucleated cell counts were estimated from reference gene primer amplification. TCRdb's table, derived via immunoSEQ multiplex PCR, lists solely in-frame clones and lacks some. That table furnishes V, J and clone size, whereas the DNA furnished D and trimming. This sample has around 120,000 clones, with around nine tenths found just once. This clone occurred a few times. The Seattle patients, enrolled during active infection, were followed longitudinally. The germline V gene encodes CDR1 WNHNN and CDR2 SYGVQD (reference sequence). The CDR3 length is 12 residues. V lost 2 bases, J lost 6 bases, and 6 bases lay in between.

Sequenced input: peripheral blood. The chain employs TRBV10-1 and TRBJ2-3; D might be TRBD1 (6 bases). The source of this sequence is a man in his fifties or sixties with COVID-19, enrolled during active disease. CDR3 in DNA: TGCGCCAGCAGTGAGAGGGGGGATACGCAGTATTTT. It specifies CASSERGDTQYF.